This T cell receptor (beta chain) was captured in a study of Ad26.COV2.S vaccination and SARS-CoV-2 variants. Whole-study findings and limits: Measurements of TCR breadth and depth may have given underestimates of the total T cell responses.

With respect to this clone: No antigen is known for it.

Specified treatment: about 20 received Ad26.COV2.S at low or high dose, single or two shots; 5 received placebo; per-sample allocation not given. The samples were gathered on day 63 after the first injection of vaccine or placebo. Only in-frame clones appear in the TCRdb table, and some are missing; sequencing was by immunoSEQ multiplex PCR. The sample has a few hundred thousand clones; 88% are singletons. The germline gives CDR1 LNHDA, CDR2 SQIVND (reference sequence). The ends lost 3 bases at V and 2 bases at J; junction bases unmatched: 9. The CDR3 spans 16 residues. The clonotype comes from a person between 18 and 60 years old who received the Ad26.COV2.S COVID-19 vaccine or a placebo. This chain connects TRBV19 to TRBJ2-7; TRBD1 aligns across 8 bases. The specimen comprised peripheral blood, sampled in a trial of Ad26.COV2.S vaccine versus placebo. The CDR3 sequence: CASSISGTGLTYEQYF. DNA for the CDR3: TGTGCCAGTAGTATTTCGGGGACAGGCCTCACCTACGAGCAGTACTTC. Full variable domain (rest looked up from reference TRBV19 and TRBJ2-7): DGGITQSPKYLFRKEGQNVTLSCEQNLNHDAMYWYRQDPGQGLRLIYYSQIVNDFQKGDIAEGYSVSREKKESFPLTVTSAQKNPTAFYLCASSISGTGLTYEQYFGPGTRLTVT.